Below are 25 T cell receptor beta chains sequenced from a single sample in a study of blood T cell repertoires in COVID-19. Profiling relied on immunoSEQ multiplex PCR, and the TCRdb table lists in-frame clones only, not all of them. The repertoire holds more than 95,000 clones, with more than 80% as singletons. Material: peripheral blood. The origin of the receptors is a woman aged 80 or over with COVID-19, enrolled during active disease.

This sequence joins TRBV6-2 or TRBV6-3 and TRBJ2-7; D possibly corresponds to TRBD1 (5 bases). There are 12 residues in the CDR3. Trimming removed 5 bases from V and 2 bases from J, with 7 bases in between. Germline V gene sequence: CDR1 MNHEY, CDR2 SVGEGT. The CDR3 here is CASSQGTYEQYF. In nucleotides, the CDR3 is TGTGCCAGCAGTCAGGGCACCTACGAGCAGTACTTC.

In this sample, this clone turned up once. The chain carries TRBV18 and TRBJ2-2; 8 bases match TRBD1. The junction had 8 bases not matched to a gene; V was cut back by 3 bases and J by 2 bases. The CDR3 runs 17 residues. Looked up from germline, CDR1 is KGHSH and CDR2 is LQKENI. The CDR3 loop reads CASSPGQAKINTGELFF. The CDR3 DNA reads TGTGCCAGCTCACCGGGACAGGCCAAAATTAACACCGGGGAGCTGTTTTTT.

This sequence joins TRBV29-1 and TRBJ2-7; TRBD1 matches 8 bases. The CDR3 consists of 15 residues. Germline CDR1 SQVTM, CDR2 ANQGSEA. V dropped 2 bases and J dropped 7; count of bases not matched to a gene: 13. CDR3 sequence reads: CSVEISQGAAREQYF. CDR3 nucleotides: TGCAGCGTTGAAATATCCCAGGGGGCGGCTAGGGAGCAGTACTTC.

V and J are TRBV19 and TRBJ2-1, with 7 bases matching TRBD2. Germline-derived CDR1 and CDR2 are LNHDA and SQIVND (reference sequence). J lost 9 bases, V lost 0 bases, and 20 bases had no gene match. There are 19 residues in the CDR3. The CDR3 region is CASSIDGEGPRGWRGEQFF. The CDR3 DNA follows: TGTGCCAGTAGTATAGATGGGGAGGGGCCCCGGGGGTGGCGGGGTGAGCAGTTCTTC.

This clone was seen just once. The J gene is TRBJ2-1, the V gene TRBV7-3, with D perhaps TRBD1 (6 bases). The V end lost 5 bases, the J end lost 10 bases, and 18 bases lay between the germline ends. Germline assignment: CDR1 SGHTA and CDR2 FQGTGA. The CDR3 covers 14 residues. CDR3 amino acids: CASSRTGPTGEQFF. CDR3 bases: TGTGCCAGCAGCCGAACAGGCCCTACAGGGGAGCAGTTCTTC.

The chain is built from TRBV7-8 and TRBJ1-6; 7 bases align to TRBD1. V trimming: 5 bases; J trimming: 7 bases; junction bases outside the gene matches: 11. CDR1 and CDR2 from the germline V gene are SGHVS and FQNEAQ. This CDR3 is 16 amino acids long. DNA of the CDR3: TGTGCCAGCAGCCGACGTAAACAGGGGTTAAATTCACCCCTCCACTTT. It yields the protein CASSRRKQGLNSPLHF.

The J gene is TRBJ2-1, the V gene TRBV7-2; D uncertain. The germline V gene encodes CDR1 SGHTA and CDR2 FQGNSA. V was shortened by 2 bases and J by 6 bases, with 8 bases between the two germline ends. There are 13 residues in the CDR3. In DNA, the CDR3 is TGTGCCAGCAGCTTATCCCTAGGCAATGAGCAGTTCTTC. Its protein product is CASSLSLGNEQFF.

CDR3 in DNA: TGTGCCAGCAGCGGGGGAACAGGGGCGGGAAACACCATATATTTT. It yields the protein CASSGGTGAGNTIYF. The chain couples TRBV9 to TRBJ1-3, with 7 bases lining up with TRBD1. The germline gives CDR1 SGDLS, CDR2 YYNGEE. V lost 3 bases to trimming and J lost 4 bases; unmatched junction nucleotides: 7. This CDR3 has 15 residues. The full variable domain, its missing parts supplied by reference TRBV9 and TRBJ1-3, is DSGVTQTPKHLITATGQRVTLRCSPRSGDLSVYWYQQSLDQGLQFLIQYYNGEERAKGNILERFSAQQFPDLHSELNLSSLELGDSALYFCASSGGTGAGNTIYFGEGSWLTVV.

The chain couples TRBV5-1 to TRBJ2-5; D remains ambiguous. V was pared by 4 bases and J by 5 bases, with 15 bases between. CDR3 length: 14 amino acids. Germline values: CDR1 SGHRS, CDR2 YFSETQ. CDR3 nucleotide sequence: TGCGCCAGCAGCGACATGACCGGCGCGGAGACCCAGTACTTC. Translated, it gives CASSDMTGAETQYF. Supplemented by reference TRBV5-1 and TRBJ2-5, the full variable domain reads KAGVTQTPRYLIKTRGQQVTLSCSPISGHRSVSWYQQTPGQGLQFLFEYFSETQRNKGNFPGRFSGRQFSNSRSEMNVSTLELGDSALYLCASSDMTGAETQYFGPGTRLLVL.

V usage is TRBV3-1 (or the pseudogene TRBV3-2) and J usage is TRBJ2-7; D is possibly TRBD1 (6 bases). The germline gives CDR1 LGHDT, CDR2 YNNKEL (reference sequence). There are 17 residues in the CDR3. Trimming shortened V by 1 base and J by 1 base, and 17 bases separated the two germline ends. The CDR3 nucleotides read TGTGCCAGCAGCCAAGGTTCTCAACTGGACAGTTCCTACGAGCAGTACTTC. Protein sequence: CASSQGSQLDSSYEQYF.

V is TRBV7-2 and J is TRBJ2-7; D might be TRBD2 (5 bases). This CDR3 region has 14 residues. CDR1 is SGHTA, CDR2 FQGNSA, per germline. The germline V and J ends were trimmed by 1 base and 7 bases, with 14 bases remaining between them. For the CDR3, the DNA is TGTGCCAGCAGCTTAGTTAGCCCGGGGAGTGAGCAGTACTTC. Its translation is CASSLVSPGSEQYF. Together with reference TRBV7-2 and TRBJ2-7, the CDR3 gives the full variable domain: GAGVSQSPSNKVTEKGKDVELRCDPISGHTALYWYRQSLGQGLEFLIYFQGNSAPDKSGLPSDRFSAERTGGSVSTLTIQRTQQEDSAVYLCASSLVSPGSEQYFGPGTRLTVT.

The V gene is TRBV6-6, the J gene TRBJ2-7; 12 bases match TRBD2. The V gene's germline CDR1 is MNHNY and CDR2 SVGAGI (reference sequence). V lost 5 bases and J lost 6; bases outside the gene matches: 8. The CDR3 has 15 residues. The CDR3: CASSNLAGGRGEQYF. CDR3 DNA: TGTGCCAGCAGTAACCTAGCGGGAGGGAGAGGCGAGCAGTACTTC.

To note about this clone: The sample has other DNA sequences that encode this CDR3 too. The chain is built from TRBV5-1 and TRBJ1-5, with D possibly being TRBD1 (6 bases). Germline V gives CDR1 SGHRS, CDR2 YFSETQ. This CDR3 spans 14 amino acids. V was pared by 1 base and J by 2 bases, with 7 bases between. The CDR3 region is CASSLSGGNQPQHF. The CDR3 nucleotides read TGCGCCAGCAGCTTGTCAGGGGGCAATCAGCCCCAGCATTTT.

DNA for the CDR3: TGTGCCAGCAGCACCGACAGGATTGGAGGCACCATATATTTT. Protein product: CASSTDRIGGTIYF. The chain employs TRBV7-8 and TRBJ1-3; possible D gene TRBD1, 6 bases. This CDR3 region has 14 residues. The V gene's germline CDR1 is SGHVS and CDR2 FQNEAQ. V lost 5 bases, J lost 9 bases, and 17 bases lay in between.

The V gene is TRBV10-3, the J gene TRBJ1-1; 8 bases are shared with TRBD1. V lost 7 bases to trimming and J lost 3 bases; unmatched junction nucleotides: 7. There are 14 residues in the CDR3. Germline loops: CDR1 ENHRY, CDR2 SYGVKD. DNA for the CDR3: TGTGCCATCACTCCACAGGGGGTGGACACTGAAGCTTTCTTT. Its protein product is CAITPQGVDTEAFF.

The rearrangement uses TRBV7-8 and TRBJ2-7; 7 bases fit TRBD1. Germline values: CDR1 SGHVS, CDR2 FQNEAQ. Losses at the gene ends were 1 base for V and 0 bases for J; bases not matched to a gene: 6. CDR3 length: 16 amino acids. Here the CDR3 DNA reads TGTGCCAGCAGCTTAGGAGGGGGCCTTCCCTCCTACGAGCAGTACTTC. This sequence encodes CASSLGGGLPSYEQYF.

This clone was detected only once. The chain links TRBV19 to TRBJ2-2; D not resolved. The CDR3 runs 14 residues. V lost 1 base and J lost 5, with 8 bases in between. Germline values: CDR1 LNHDA, CDR2 SQIVND (reference sequence). CDR3 in amino acids: CASSIGLITGELFF. CDR3 sequence (DNA): TGTGCCAGTAGTATAGGACTGATTACCGGGGAGCTGTTTTTT.

Written as DNA, the CDR3 is TGTGCCAGCAGCTTTAAGGGACAGTACAATGAGCAGTTCTTC. Encoded protein: CASSFKGQYNEQFF. The chain carries TRBV5-5 and TRBJ2-1; 7 bases line up with TRBD1. The germline gives CDR1 SGHKS, CDR2 YYEKEE (reference sequence). The CDR3 is 14 residues long. The V gene end was trimmed by 2 bases and the J gene end by 4 bases; junction bases not matched to a gene: 3.

The V and J genes are TRBV11-1 and TRBJ1-1; D is possibly TRBD1 (5 bases). Between the trimmed V and J ends, which lost 1 base and 3 bases, there was a span of 12 bases. The CDR3 contains 15 residues. Germline loops: CDR1 SGHAT, CDR2 FQDESV (reference sequence). CDR3 coding DNA: TGTGCCAGCAGCTTAGAGAAGGGGCGTCACACTGAAGCTTTCTTT. Residues: CASSLEKGRHTEAFF.

The chain combines TRBV7-2 with TRBJ2-5; D is unresolved. The ends were cut back, 7 bases at V and 5 bases at J, with 14 bases in the middle. The CDR3 extends over 13 amino acids. Germline CDR1 is SGHTA and CDR2 is FQGNSA. In DNA form, the CDR3 reads TGTGCCAGCACCCCCGGGTTTGGGGAGACCCAGTACTTC. Translating gives CASTPGFGETQYF.

This chain uses TRBV14 with TRBJ2-5; TRBD2 matches at 7 bases. Germline assignment: CDR1 SGHDN and CDR2 FVKESK. This CDR3 spans 15 amino acids. J was trimmed by 5 bases and V by 4 bases; bases with no gene match: 10. Written as DNA, the CDR3 is TGTGCCAGCAGCCTTGTAGCGGGCGCTGAGGAGACCCAGTACTTC. The encoded protein is CASSLVAGAEETQYF.

The J gene is TRBJ1-2, the V gene TRBV4-3; the D gene is possibly TRBD1 (5 bases). This CDR3 is 16 amino acids long. Germline V gene data show CDR1 as LGHNA and CDR2 as YSLEER. Trimming pared 0 bases from V and 7 bases from J, leaving 18 bases between. The CDR3: CASSQDPPGRVGGYTF. In DNA, the CDR3 is TGCGCCAGCAGCCAAGATCCCCCGGGCAGGGTGGGTGGCTACACCTTC.

The CDR3 loop reads CASKSGDGNGNTIYF. DNA for the CDR3: TGTGCCAGCAAATCGGGGGACGGTAATGGAAACACCATATATTTT. This chain links TRBV21-1 with TRBJ1-3. TRBV21-1 has pseudogene status. This CDR3 contains 15 residues.

The chain couples TRBV7-2 to TRBJ2-7, with TRBD2 identical over 9 bases. Looked up from germline, CDR1 is SGHTA and CDR2 is FQGNSA. J gave up 5 bases and V 7 bases, and 15 bases lay outside the gene matches. The CDR3 has 16 amino acids. Here the CDR3 reads CASNHYEYSGRNEQYF. CDR3 nucleotide sequence: TGTGCCAGCAACCATTATGAGTACAGCGGGAGGAACGAGCAGTACTTC.

The genes are TRBV19 and TRBJ1-2; no clear D gene. CDR1 is LNHDA, CDR2 SQIVND, per germline (reference sequence). CDR3 size: 11 residues. V was clipped by 3 bases and J by 6 bases, with 5 bases between them. Here the CDR3 reads CASSIQNGYTF. The CDR3 DNA sequence: TGTGCCAGTAGTATCCAGAATGGCTACACCTTC.